Below, one T cell receptor (beta chain) is given with its context. Its antigen remains unidentified. There are 14 residues in the CDR3. V gave up 5 bases and J gave up 3 bases, with 12 bases separating them. The germline gives CDR1 SGHTA, CDR2 FQGNSA. Via MiXCR, TCRdb re-called the RT-PCR reads, giving one row per CDR3 protein. The sample includes roughly 700,000 distinct CDR3 sequences, 11% to 15% of them seen just once. These data are taken from a study of response to subunit inactivated influenza vaccine. Study-level results: The authors put forward the suggestion that each seasonal influenza vaccination may bring in only a limited number of new T cells.

Sequenced material: PBMCs from blood, taken 14 to 15 days before vaccination. The rearrangement joins TRBV7-2 to TRBJ2-3; D is uncertain. This TCR came from a man in his fifties or sixties who received an inactivated influenza vaccine. The CDR3 DNA follows: TGTGCCAGCAGCCCTAGGTCGCTTACAGATACGCAGTATTTT. It codes for CASSPRSLTDTQYF.